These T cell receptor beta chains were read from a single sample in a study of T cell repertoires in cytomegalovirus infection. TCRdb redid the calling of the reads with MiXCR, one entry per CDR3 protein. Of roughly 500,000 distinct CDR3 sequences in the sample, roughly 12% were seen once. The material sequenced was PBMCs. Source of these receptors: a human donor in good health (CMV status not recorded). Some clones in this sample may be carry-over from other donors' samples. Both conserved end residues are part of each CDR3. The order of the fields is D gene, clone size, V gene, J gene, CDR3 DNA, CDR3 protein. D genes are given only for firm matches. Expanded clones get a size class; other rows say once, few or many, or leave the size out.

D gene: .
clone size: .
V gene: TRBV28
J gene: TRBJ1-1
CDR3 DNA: TGTGCCAGCAGAAGGGGACCTCGGGGCACTGAAGCTTTCTTT
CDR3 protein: CASRRGPRGTEAFF

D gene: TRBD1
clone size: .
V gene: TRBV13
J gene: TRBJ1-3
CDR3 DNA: TGTGCCAGCAGCTCATGGACAGGGGAAGGAAACACCATATATTTT
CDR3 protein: CASSSWTGEGNTIYF

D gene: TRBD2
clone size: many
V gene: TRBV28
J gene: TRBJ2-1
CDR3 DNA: TGTGCCAGCAGATCTAGCGGGAGCGTCTACAATGAGCAGTTCTTC
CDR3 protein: CASRSSGSVYNEQFF

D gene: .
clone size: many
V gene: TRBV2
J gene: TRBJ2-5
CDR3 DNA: TGTGCCAGTACCTCCCAGACAATACAAGAGACCCAGTACTTC
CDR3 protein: CASTSQTIQETQYF

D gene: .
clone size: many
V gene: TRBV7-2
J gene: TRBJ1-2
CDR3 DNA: TGTGCCAGCAGCTTAGCGATGGCAAATGGCTACACCTTC
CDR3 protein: CASSLAMANGYTF

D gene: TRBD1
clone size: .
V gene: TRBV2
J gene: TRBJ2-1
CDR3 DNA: TGTGCCAGCACCCGGGACAGGGGCAAATACATTGAGCAGTTCTTC
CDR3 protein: CASTRDRGKYIEQFF

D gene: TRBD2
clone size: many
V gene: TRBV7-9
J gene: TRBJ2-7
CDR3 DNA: TGTGCCAGCAGCTCGCTACCGGGAGGGCCGCGGGAGCAGTACTTC
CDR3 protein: CASSSLPGGPREQYF

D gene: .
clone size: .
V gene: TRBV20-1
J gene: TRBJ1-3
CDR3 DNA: TGCAGTGCTAGATTCGGGGCAAGAGGAAACACCATATATTTT
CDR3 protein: CSARFGARGNTIYF

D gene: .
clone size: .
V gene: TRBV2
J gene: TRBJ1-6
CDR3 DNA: TGTGCCAGCAGTGGGGGAAATTCACCCCTCCACTTT
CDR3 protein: CASSGGNSPLHF

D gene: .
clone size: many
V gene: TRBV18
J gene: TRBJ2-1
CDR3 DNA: TGTGCCAGCTCACTTAACCTAGGGAATACTATCAATGAGCAGTTCTTC
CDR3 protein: CASSLNLGNTINEQFF

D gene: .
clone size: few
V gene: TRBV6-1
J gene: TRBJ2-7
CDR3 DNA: TGTGCCAGCAGTCCCGTGTTAGCGGCCTACGAGCAGTACTTC
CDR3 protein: CASSPVLAAYEQYF

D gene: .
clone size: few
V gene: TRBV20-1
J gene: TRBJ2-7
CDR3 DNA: TGCAGTGCTAGAGCTCCGGGGACCTACGAGCAGTACTTC
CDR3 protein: CSARAPGTYEQYF

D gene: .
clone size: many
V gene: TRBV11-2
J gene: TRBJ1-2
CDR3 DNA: TGTGCCAGCAGCTCCGGGCCGGGATTGAGGTTTACCTTC
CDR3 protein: CASSSGPGLRFTF

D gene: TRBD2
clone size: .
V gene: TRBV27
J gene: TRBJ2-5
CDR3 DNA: TGTGCCAGCAGTTGGGCACACACGGGGGGGGAGACCCAGTACTTC
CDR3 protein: CASSWAHTGGETQYF

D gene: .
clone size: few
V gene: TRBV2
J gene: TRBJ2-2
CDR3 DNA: TGTGCCAGTGGGTATGGTGCAGGGGAGCTGTTTTTT
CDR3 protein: CASGYGAGELFF

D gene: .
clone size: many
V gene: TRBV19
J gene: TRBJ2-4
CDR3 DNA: TGTGCCAGTACCCCGGGGAGACAGTTCAAAAACATTCAGTACTTC
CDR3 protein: CASTPGRQFKNIQYF

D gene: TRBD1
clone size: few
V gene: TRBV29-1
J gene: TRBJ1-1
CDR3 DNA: TGCAGCGTTGCCCTGGGACAGGGACTTTACAGGAAAGCTTTCTTT
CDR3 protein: CSVALGQGLYRKAFF

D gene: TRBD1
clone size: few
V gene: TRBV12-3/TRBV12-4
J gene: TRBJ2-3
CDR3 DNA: TGTGCCAGCAGTCTCTGGGACAGGGTTAGCACAGATACGCAGTATTTT
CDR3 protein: CASSLWDRVSTDTQYF

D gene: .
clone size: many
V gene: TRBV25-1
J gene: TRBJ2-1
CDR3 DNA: TGTGCCAGCAGTGAATCCCGGCAGGGTACCCAGGATGAGCAGTTCTTC
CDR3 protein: CASSESRQGTQDEQFF

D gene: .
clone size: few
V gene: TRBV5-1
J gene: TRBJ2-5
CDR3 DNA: TGCGCCAGCAGCTTGTTGCTGGGAGAGACCCAGTACTTC
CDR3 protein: CASSLLLGETQYF

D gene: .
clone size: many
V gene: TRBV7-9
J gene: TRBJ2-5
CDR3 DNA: TGTGCCAGCAGCTTAGACGGGGGGCGGTTCGAGACCCAGTACTTC
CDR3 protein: CASSLDGGRFETQYF

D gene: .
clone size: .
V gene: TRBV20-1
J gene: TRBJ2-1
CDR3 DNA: TGCAGTGCTAGAAATGAGCAGTTCTTC
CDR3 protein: CSARNEQFF

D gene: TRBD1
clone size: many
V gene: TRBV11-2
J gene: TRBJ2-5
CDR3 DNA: TGTGCCAGCAGCTTGGGACAGGGGGCCAGAGAGACCCAGTACTTC
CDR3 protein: CASSLGQGARETQYF

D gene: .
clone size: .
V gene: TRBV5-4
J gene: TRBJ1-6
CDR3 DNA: TGTGCCAGCAGTAGCCGGGACTTCAATTCACCCCTCCACTTT
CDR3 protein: CASSSRDFNSPLHF

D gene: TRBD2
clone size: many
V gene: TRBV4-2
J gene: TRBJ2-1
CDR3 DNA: TGTGCCAGCAGCCCCCGCGGCGGGAGGGGGGGCTCCTACAATGAGCAGTTCTTC
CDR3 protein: CASSPRGGRGGSYNEQFF